A single sample is the source of the 20 T cell receptor beta chains below, sequenced in a study of cytomegalovirus exposure and HLA in healthy donors. Primers for the PCR totalled 60 Vbeta and 13 Jbeta. Using immunoSEQ multiplex PCR, the repertoire was profiled, and TCRdb retains in-frame clones only, with some absent. The sample includes about 130,000 clones, 70% to 80% seen only once; the top ten take around 7%. Specimen: PBMCs. These receptors were obtained from a man aged 35-49 years in good health and CMV-seropositive.

This clone occurred many times. The chain combines TRBV11-2 with TRBJ1-5; D gene uncertain. Germline lookup yields CDR1 SGHAT and CDR2 FQNNGV. CDR3 length equals 15 residues. The V end lost 5 bases, the J end lost 0 bases, and 11 bases lay between the germline ends. CDR3 sequence (DNA): TGTGCCAGCAGCAGTATGGCAGGTAGCAATCAGCCCCAGCATTTT. Protein: CASSSMAGSNQPQHF.

The rearrangement joins TRBV19 to TRBJ2-5, with D possibly matching TRBD2 (5 bases). The germline gives CDR1 LNHDA, CDR2 SQIVND (reference sequence). This CDR3 has 13 residues. Trimming cost V 6 bases and J 7 bases, with 15 bases left between them. The CDR3 is CASSAGSAGTQYF. In nucleotides, the CDR3 is TGTGCCAGTAGCGCGGGCTCGGCGGGGACCCAGTACTTC.

In this sample, this clone turned up a few times. CDR3 region: CASSASGTFQETQYF. CDR3 bases: TGTGCCAGCAGCGCTAGCGGGACCTTTCAAGAGACCCAGTACTTC. The J gene is TRBJ2-5, the V gene TRBV2; 9 nucleotides agree with TRBD2. The germline CDR1 and CDR2 sequences are SNHLY and FYNNEI. This CDR3 region has 15 residues. V was pared by 6 bases and J by 2 bases, with 7 bases of the junction left unmatched.

The rearrangement links TRBV5-1 to TRBJ2-6; 8 bases are shared with TRBD1. The CDR3 is 19 residues long. The germline CDR1 and CDR2 sequences are SGHRS and YFSETQ. V shed 4 bases and J 0 bases; nucleotides not matched to a gene: 12. The CDR3 loop reads CASSPTGDRFISGANVLTF. CDR3 DNA: TGCGCCAGCAGCCCGACCGGGGACAGGTTTATCTCTGGGGCCAACGTCCTGACTTTC.

For this clone: Germline and junction disagree at one end, which may indicate a read error. This chain links TRBV18 with TRBJ1-3, with 7 positions matching TRBD1. The CDR3 spans 13 residues. The germline V gene has CDR1 KGHSH and CDR2 LQKENI. The CDR3: CASTQGQEDHWNF. CDR3 in DNA: TGTGCCAGCACCCAAGGACAGGAAGACCACTGGAATTTT.

This clone is a singleton in its sample. This chain links TRBV5-1 with TRBJ1-1; D perhaps matches TRBD1 (6 bases). The V and J ends lost 4 bases and 6 bases respectively, with 19 bases between them. The germline gives CDR1 SGHRS, CDR2 YFSETQ. The CDR3 is 15 amino acids. CDR3 residues: CASSDRQVGSAEAFF. The CDR3 bases are TGCGCCAGCAGCGATCGACAGGTGGGGTCCGCTGAAGCTTTCTTT.

The chain joins TRBV7-8 to TRBJ2-7; 8 positions agree with TRBD2. V lost 5 bases and J lost 2; bases outside the gene matches: 2. The CDR3 covers 13 residues. Germline CDR1 reads SGHVS; CDR2 reads FQNEAQ. Here the CDR3 reads CASSTSGAYEQYF. The DNA of the CDR3 is TGTGCCAGCAGCACTAGCGGCGCCTACGAGCAGTACTTC.

The V gene is TRBV2, the J gene TRBJ2-1, with 12 bases aligning to TRBD2. The length of the CDR3 is 15 residues. The V gene's germline CDR1 is SNHLY and CDR2 FYNNEI. V shed 8 bases and J 1 base; nucleotides not matched to a gene: 3. The CDR3 loop reads CASGGLAGSYNEQFF. The DNA for the CDR3 is TGTGCCAGCGGGGGACTAGCGGGTTCCTACAATGAGCAGTTCTTC.

The J gene is TRBJ1-5, the V gene TRBV6-5; TRBD1 is a possible D gene (5 bases). The CDR3 has 14 amino acids. Between the trimmed V and J ends, which lost 4 bases and 2 bases, there was a span of 9 bases. Per the germline V gene, CDR1 is MNHEY and CDR2 is SVGAGI. In DNA form, the CDR3 reads TGTGCCAGCAGTTTCCAGACAGGCAATCAGCCCCAGCATTTT. Translated, it gives CASSFQTGNQPQHF.

In DNA, the CDR3 is TGCGCCAGCAGCCAACTACTAGCGACTACCTACGAGCAGTACTTC. This sequence encodes CASSQLLATTYEQYF. V gene TRBV4-1 combines with J gene TRBJ2-7; 7 bases are shared with TRBD2. Germline CDR1 is MGHRA and CDR2 is YSYEKL. The V segment lost 2 bases and the J segment 2 bases; nucleotides outside the gene matches: 6. The CDR3 spans 15 residues.

The rearrangement uses TRBV30 and TRBJ2-3; D uncertain. Germline V gene data show CDR1 as GTSNPN and CDR2 as SVGIG (reference sequence). The V and J ends lost 0 bases and 0 bases respectively, with 7 bases between them. The CDR3 loop spans 14 amino acids. The CDR3 reads CAWSVSGSTDTQYF. The CDR3 nucleotides are TGTGCCTGGAGTGTATCAGGCAGCACAGATACGCAGTATTTT.

The table lists this clone with a few counts. This chain uses TRBV19 with TRBJ1-5; 7 nucleotides align to TRBD1. The CDR3 contains 16 residues. V gave up 0 bases and J gave up 7 bases; unmatched junction bases: 9. Germline assignment: CDR1 LNHDA and CDR2 SQIVND (reference sequence). The DNA of the CDR3 is TGTGCCAGTAGTATAGAGGGCTGGAGAGGGGGCCAGCCCCAGCATTTT. It translates to CASSIEGWRGGQPQHF.

The chain combines TRBV30 with TRBJ1-5; D not resolved. The V gene's germline CDR1 is GTSNPN and CDR2 SVGIG (reference sequence). The V and J ends lost 2 bases and 5 bases respectively, with 7 bases between them. The CDR3 is 12 amino acids. The CDR3 region is CAWSRGDQPQHF. The CDR3 DNA sequence: TGTGCCTGGAGTCGGGGAGATCAGCCCCAGCATTTT.

CDR3 in amino acids: CASSLWVTGGNSPLHF. The CDR3 DNA sequence: TGTGCCAGCAGTTTATGGGTGACTGGAGGCAATTCACCCCTCCACTTT. The chain recombines TRBV27 with TRBJ1-6, with D uncertain. Between the trimmed V and J ends, which lost 1 base and 7 bases, there was a span of 14 bases. Germline CDR1 is MNHEY and CDR2 is SMNVEV (reference sequence). This CDR3 comprises 16 residues.

The chain couples TRBV7-2 to TRBJ1-1; no definite D call. Trimming removed 5 bases at V and 0 bases at J, with 10 bases between. Per the germline V gene, CDR1 is SGHTA and CDR2 is FQGNSA. The CDR3 sequence is 14 residues long. The CDR3 DNA reads as TGTGCCAGCAGCCCACCCAGGTTGAACACTGAAGCTTTCTTT. Encoded protein: CASSPPRLNTEAFF.

The chain recombines TRBV9 with TRBJ2-7; 7 bases are shared with TRBD2. Per germline, CDR1 SGDLS and CDR2 YYNGEE. V shed 0 bases, J shed 2 bases, and the junction held 2 bases outside the gene matches. CDR3 length: 14 amino acids. CDR3 sequence (DNA): TGTGCCAGCAGCGTAGCGGGGGGAACCTACGAGCAGTACTTC. This codes for CASSVAGGTYEQYF.

The chain employs TRBV5-8 and TRBJ1-4; no firm D call. This CDR3 spans 14 amino acids. Germline V gene sequence: CDR1 SGHTS, CDR2 YDEGEE. V lost 4 bases, J lost 8 bases, and 15 bases lay in between. CDR3 bases: TGTGCCAGCAGCCCAGGAGGGAGGTTGGAAAAACTGTTTTTT. Translation: CASSPGGRLEKLFF.

The chain couples TRBV27 to TRBJ1-6; TRBD1 matches 7 bases. Germline V CDR1 and CDR2: MNHEY, SMNVEV (reference sequence). With V trimmed by 2 bases and J by 10 bases, 5 bases remained unmatched. This CDR3 is 14 amino acids long. The CDR3 DNA sequence: TGTGCCAGCAGTTTAGAACAGGGGATCTCACCCCTCCACTTT. Translating gives CASSLEQGISPLHF.

This clone was found a few times. The chain recombines TRBV7-7 with TRBJ2-2; D is perhaps TRBD2 (5 bases). Germline CDR1 reads SSHAT; CDR2 reads FNYEAQ (reference sequence). V lost 5 bases to trimming and J lost 5 bases, with 15 bases between them. The CDR3 spans 15 residues. The CDR3 sequence: CASSREGIGTGELFF. The CDR3 DNA sequence: TGTGCCAGCAGCCGTGAGGGAATTGGTACCGGGGAGCTGTTTTTT.

This chain links TRBV29-1 with TRBJ1-4; D is possibly TRBD1 (5 bases). Germline V lookup: CDR1 SQVTM, CDR2 ANQGSEA. The CDR3 runs to 11 residues. V was cut by 6 bases and J by 4 bases, with 6 bases left in between. CDR3 sequence: CSVQGNEKLFF. CDR3 in DNA: TGCAGCGTCCAGGGTAATGAAAAACTGTTTTTT.